The rows below give T cell receptor beta chains drawn from one sample of a study of early T cells in non-severe SARS-CoV-2 infection. TCRdb itself ran the 5' RACE reads through MiXCR, one entry per CDR3 protein. Here the sample spans 87,000 or so distinct CDR3 sequences, approximately 13% being singletons. Sequenced: whole blood. The receptors were gathered from an adult who was a healthcare worker with PCR-confirmed SARS-CoV-2 infection or an uninfected control (not recorded which). Both conserved end residues are part of each CDR3. A D gene is named only where the DNA matches it firmly. Size is omitted from some rows. Given values are once, few, many or a class for expanded clones.

-,TRBJ1-3,-,TRBV6-6,CASSPGRGGGNTIYF,TGTGCCAGCAGCCCAGGCCGGGGCGGAGGAAACACCATATATTTT
-,TRBJ2-1,few,TRBV5-6,CASSLERSYNEQFF,TGTGCCAGCAGCTTGGAAAGGTCCTACAATGAGCAGTTCTTC
TRBD2,TRBJ2-7,many,TRBV20-1,CSARDPGTSGTYEQYF,TGCAGTGCTAGAGACCCCGGGACTAGCGGGACCTACGAGCAGTACTTC
TRBD1,TRBJ1-6,many,TRBV3-1,CASSRGTGYNSPLHF,TGTGCCAGCAGCCGGGGGACAGGGTATAATTCACCCCTCCACTTT
-,TRBJ2-1,-,TRBV11-2,CASLRQSYNEQFF,TGTGCCAGCTTACGACAGTCCTACAATGAGCAGTTCTTC
TRBD1,TRBJ1-2,few,TRBV18,CASSLTGVTNYGYTF,TGTGCCAGCTCACTTACAGGGGTGACTAACTATGGCTACACCTTC
-,TRBJ2-5,few,TRBV29-1,CSAQEAQETQYF,TGCAGCGCCCAAGAAGCTCAAGAGACCCAGTACTTC
-,TRBJ1-1,-,TRBV7-9,CASTPGQGHTEAFF,TGTGCCAGCACCCCAGGCCAGGGCCACACTGAAGCTTTCTTT
TRBD2,TRBJ2-7,-,TRBV5-5,CASSRGLAGYEQYF,TGTGCCAGCAGCCGGGGCCTAGCGGGCTACGAGCAGTACTTC
TRBD1,TRBJ2-7,-,TRBV7-9,CTSSPPRTGRYEQYF,TGTACCAGCAGCCCTCCAAGGACAGGACGCTACGAGCAGTACTTC
TRBD2,TRBJ2-2,few,TRBV10-3,CAIGVPGLAGTGELFF,TGTGCCATCGGAGTACCGGGACTAGCTGGAACCGGGGAGCTGTTTTTT
TRBD2,TRBJ2-7,-,TRBV3-1,CASSLGLAGYYEQYF,TGTGCCAGCAGCTTAGGACTAGCGGGATACTACGAGCAGTACTTC
-,TRBJ2-1,-,TRBV10-3,CAISESTLSYNEQFF,TGTGCCATCAGTGAGTCGACCCTTTCCTACAATGAGCAGTTCTTC
TRBD2,TRBJ2-3,-,TRBV24-1,CATSEIRAGGPTEDTQYF,TGTGCCACCAGTGAAATCAGAGCGGGAGGGCCCACGGAGGATACGCAGTATTTT
-,TRBJ1-1,many,TRBV7-2,CASSLRFGENTEAFF,TGTGCCAGCAGCTTAAGGTTTGGGGAGAACACTGAAGCTTTCTTT
TRBD2,TRBJ2-1,-,TRBV6-5,CASRLAGKYNEQFF,TGTGCCAGCAGACTAGCGGGTAAATACAATGAGCAGTTCTTC
TRBD2,TRBJ2-3,many,TRBV6-2/TRBV6-3,CASSLEAGGSTDTQYF,TGTGCCAGCAGTCTCGAAGCGGGAGGGAGTACAGATACGCAGTATTTT
TRBD2,TRBJ2-1,many,TRBV7-9,CASSLGTSGGYNEQFF,TGTGCCAGCAGTCTCGGGACTAGCGGGGGTTACAATGAGCAGTTCTTC
-,TRBJ2-7,many,TRBV4-3,CASSLQTANYEQYF,TGCGCCAGCAGCCTCCAGACAGCCAACTACGAGCAGTACTTC
-,TRBJ2-1,-,TRBV4-3,CASSQGPGGTQFF,TGCGCCAGCAGCCAAGGTCCCGGGGGAACTCAGTTCTTC
TRBD2,TRBJ2-1,few,TRBV7-3,CASSQLAGAHNEQFF,TGTGCCAGCAGTCAACTAGCGGGAGCCCACAATGAGCAGTTCTTC
-,TRBJ1-4,few,TRBV3-1,CASSQETRVGKLFF,TGTGCCAGCAGCCAAGAGACCAGGGTAGGGAAACTGTTTTTT
-,TRBJ1-1,few,TRBV7-9,CASSSQSTEAFF,TGTGCCAGCAGCTCTCAATCCACTGAAGCTTTCTTT
-,TRBJ1-1,-,TRBV12-3/TRBV12-4,CASSFSRTEAFF,TGTGCCAGCAGTTTTAGTAGAACTGAAGCTTTCTTT
-,TRBJ2-5,-,TRBV20-1,CSALWPGQETQYF,TGCAGTGCTCTCTGGCCTGGCCAAGAGACCCAGTACTTC
-,TRBJ2-7,few,TRBV5-4,CASSRDGYSYEQYF,TGTGCCAGCAGCCGGGACGGATACTCCTACGAGCAGTACTTC
-,TRBJ2-7,few,TRBV7-2,CASSSLARGEQYF,TGTGCCAGCAGCTCTCTAGCGAGGGGGGAGCAGTACTTC
-,TRBJ1-4,-,TRBV12-3/TRBV12-4,CASRRDLGKLFF,TGTGCCAGCAGACGGGACCTGGGGAAACTGTTTTTT
TRBD2,TRBJ2-7,-,TRBV7-2,CASSQTATSSSYEQYF,TGTGCCAGCAGCCAGACGGCGACTAGCAGCTCCTACGAGCAGTACTTC
-,TRBJ2-3,-,TRBV29-1,CSVGAERTDTQYF,TGCAGCGTTGGAGCGGAGCGCACAGATACGCAGTATTTT
TRBD1,TRBJ2-7,few,TRBV11-2,CASSVGTGVTYEQYF,TGTGCCAGCAGCGTAGGGACAGGGGTTACCTACGAGCAGTACTTC
-,TRBJ2-5,-,TRBV7-9,CARSPPGEETQYF,TGTGCCAGAAGCCCCCCTGGCGAAGAGACCCAGTACTTC
-,TRBJ2-7,-,TRBV7-9,CASSLEDEQYF,TGTGCCAGCAGCCTCGAGGACGAGCAGTACTTC
TRBD1,TRBJ1-6,-,TRBV12-3/TRBV12-4,CASSRTGQANSPLHF,TGTGCCAGCAGCCGAACGGGACAGGCAAATTCACCCCTCCACTTT
-,TRBJ2-7,few,TRBV2,CASSVLQIYEQYF,TGTGCCAGCAGTGTGTTACAAATCTACGAGCAGTACTTC
-,TRBJ2-5,-,TRBV6-2/TRBV6-3,CASSSAGETQYF,TGTGCCAGCAGTTCAGCGGGAGAGACCCAGTACTTC
-,TRBJ1-1,many,TRBV6-6,CASSSGVDTEAFF,TGTGCCAGCAGTTCCGGGGTTGACACTGAAGCTTTCTTT
-,TRBJ2-7,-,TRBV18,CASSPQAPEQYF,TGTGCCAGCTCACCACAGGCGCCCGAGCAGTACTTC
-,TRBJ2-7,-,TRBV20-1,CSASTGTVTYEQYF,TGCAGTGCTAGCACCGGGACGGTTACCTACGAGCAGTACTTC
-,TRBJ2-7,many,TRBV20-1,CSAREGTQLRQYF,TGCAGTGCTAGAGAAGGGACTCAACTTCGGCAGTACTTC
-,TRBJ2-5,few,TRBV18,CASSPPDGETQYF,TGTGCCAGCTCACCACCCGACGGAGAGACCCAGTACTTC
-,TRBJ1-1,-,TRBV12-5,CASGLKVNTEAFF,TGTGCTAGTGGTTTGAAAGTGAACACTGAAGCTTTCTTT
-,TRBJ2-7,many,TRBV30,CASTGTGYYEQYF,TGTGCCTCTACCGGGACCGGGTACTACGAGCAGTACTTC
-,TRBJ1-1,-,TRBV15,CATSPFRGTEAFF,TGTGCCACCAGCCCCTTCCGGGGCACTGAAGCTTTCTTT
-,TRBJ2-7,-,TRBV10-3,CAISASSPDYEQYF,TGTGCCATCAGTGCGTCTAGCCCCGACTACGAGCAGTACTTC
TRBD1,TRBJ2-5,many,TRBV12-3/TRBV12-4,CASSPTGQNQETQYF,TGTGCCAGCAGTCCCACGGGACAGAACCAAGAGACCCAGTACTTC
-,TRBJ2-7,many,TRBV5-6,CASSLDISYEQYF,TGTGCCAGCAGCTTGGACATCTCCTACGAGCAGTACTTC
TRBD1,TRBJ2-3,many,TRBV7-3,CASSSGTVTDTQYF,TGTGCCAGCAGCTCCGGGACAGTTACAGATACGCAGTATTTT
-,TRBJ2-3,few,TRBV10-3,CAIGDPGYNTDTQYF,TGTGCCATCGGAGATCCGGGCTACAACACAGATACGCAGTATTTT
-,TRBJ2-5,few,TRBV24-1,CATSAPRAPGTQYF,TGTGCCACCAGTGCCCCCCGGGCTCCGGGGACCCAGTACTTC
TRBD1,TRBJ2-1,few,TRBV10-3,CAISGPGTGQYNEQFF,TGTGCCATCAGTGGCCCAGGGACAGGTCAATACAATGAGCAGTTCTTC
-,TRBJ1-6,-,TRBV30,CAWSQGHGMYNSPLHF,TGTGCCTGGAGCCAAGGGCATGGAATGTATAATTCACCCCTCCACTTT
TRBD1,TRBJ2-1,-,TRBV6-5,CASRRTGTAYNEQFF,TGTGCCAGCAGACGCACCGGGACAGCCTACAATGAGCAGTTCTTC
-,TRBJ1-2,-,TRBV2,CASSPISGRLSGYTF,TGTGCCAGCAGCCCGATTTCCGGGAGACTTTCGGGCTACACCTTC
-,TRBJ2-6,few,TRBV9,CASSLKVGQSGANVLTF,TGTGCCAGCAGCCTCAAAGTCGGGCAGTCTGGGGCCAACGTCCTGACTTTC
-,TRBJ2-3,many,TRBV11-2,CASSLGTYNTDTQYF,TGTGCCAGCAGCTTAGGCACTTACAACACAGATACGCAGTATTTT
TRBD1,TRBJ1-5,-,TRBV10-3,CAISAMTGVNQPQHF,TGTGCCATCAGTGCCATGACAGGGGTTAATCAGCCCCAGCATTTT
-,TRBJ2-3,few,TRBV9,CASSVDRVIAFTDTQYF,TGTGCCAGCAGCGTAGATAGAGTCATCGCTTTCACAGATACGCAGTATTTT
-,TRBJ1-3,few,TRBV29-1,CSVADGRSGNTIYF,TGCAGCGTGGCGGACGGCCGCTCTGGAAACACCATATATTTT
-,TRBJ2-7,many,TRBV12-3/TRBV12-4,CASSLGTDYEQYF,TGTGCCAGCAGTTTGGGAACGGACTACGAGCAGTACTTC